What follows are 18 T cell receptor beta chains derived from one specimen sequenced in a study of radiation and T cells in renal cell carcinoma. Profiled with immunoSEQ multiplex PCR; TCRdb holds only in-frame clones, not every one. The profile shows approximately 140,000 clones, about nine tenths of them singletons. Time point: baseline pretreatment blood. Treatment here: 15 Gy SBRT to primary tumor, nephrectomy 4 weeks later. Source: blood, taken from a patient whose treatment included radiotherapy and nephrectomy. The receptors come from a woman aged 70-85 years with renal cell carcinoma.

J is TRBJ2-3 and V is TRBV5-1; TRBD1 might be the D (5 bases). The CDR3 covers 15 residues. Looked up from germline, CDR1 is SGHRS and CDR2 is YFSETQ. V dropped 6 bases and J dropped 1 base, with 15 bases sitting between them. The CDR3 region is CASTERGDRTDTQYF. CDR3 DNA: TGCGCCAGCACCGAAAGGGGCGACCGCACAGATACGCAGTATTTT.

This clone turned up a few times. The genes are TRBV10-3 and TRBJ2-2, with D possibly matching TRBD2 (6 bases). Between the trimmed V and J ends, which lost 0 bases and 6 bases, there was a span of 14 bases. Germline V gives CDR1 ENHRY, CDR2 SYGVKD. CDR3 length: 16 residues. The CDR3 sequence: CAISESRGGSPGELFF. CDR3 sequence (DNA): TGTGCCATCAGTGAGTCGAGGGGAGGCAGTCCCGGGGAGCTGTTTTTT.

The V and J genes are TRBV27 and TRBJ1-5; TRBD1 matches 7 bases. Germline lookup yields CDR1 MNHEY and CDR2 SMNVEV (reference sequence). Germline trimming cut 5 bases from V and 0 bases from J; bases unmatched to any gene: 7. The CDR3 covers 16 residues. Written as DNA, the CDR3 is TGTGCCAGCAGTCCCCAGGGGGGATATAGCAATCAGCCCCAGCATTTT. It specifies CASSPQGGYSNQPQHF.

This chain links TRBV19 with TRBJ1-1; D remains ambiguous. Trimming took off 1 base at V and 3 bases at J, with 6 bases between the two ends. This CDR3 has 13 amino acids. CDR1 and CDR2 (germline): LNHDA, SQIVND (reference sequence). The CDR3 DNA reads as TGTGCCAGTAGTATAGGGATAGACACTGAAGCTTTCTTT. Its translation is CASSIGIDTEAFF.

This clone came up once. J is TRBJ2-1 and V is TRBV9, with 9 bases lining up with TRBD1. V lost 0 bases and J lost 7; bases outside the gene matches: 8. Germline V gene data show CDR1 as SGDLS and CDR2 as YYNGEE. The CDR3 sequence is 16 residues long. The CDR3 sequence: CASSVDGQGTSNEQFF. CDR3 bases: TGTGCCAGCAGCGTAGACGGACAGGGGACATCAAATGAGCAGTTCTTC.

V is TRBV19 and J is TRBJ1-3; 8 bases line up with TRBD1. The germline gives CDR1 LNHDA, CDR2 SQIVND (reference sequence). Trimming cost V 6 bases and J 1 base; bases outside gene matches: 5. The length of the CDR3 is 15 residues. The DNA for the CDR3 is TGTGCCAGTAGGGACAGGGCCCTATCTGGAAACACCATATATTTT. Its protein is CASRDRALSGNTIYF.

CDR3 sequence (DNA): TGTGCCAGCAAAGGGTTCAGGGGTTGGGATTCACCCCTCCACTTT. As protein: CASKGFRGWDSPLHF. This chain connects TRBV2 to TRBJ1-6; perhaps TRBD1 as D (6 bases). Germline V gives CDR1 SNHLY, CDR2 FYNNEI. The CDR3 runs to 15 residues. The V and J ends lost 7 bases and 8 bases respectively, with 18 bases between them.

The chain carries TRBV6-1 and TRBJ1-2; D gene unclear. The CDR3 is 15 residues long. Trimming took 0 bases from V and 5 from J, leaving 13 bases between them. Germline values: CDR1 MNHNS, CDR2 SASEGT. CDR3 region: CASSEALWQTYGYTF. The DNA of the CDR3 is TGTGCCAGCAGTGAAGCGCTCTGGCAGACTTATGGCTACACCTTC.

This chain uses TRBV5-1 with TRBJ1-2; maybe TRBD1 (6 bases). The CDR3 runs to 14 residues. Between the trimmed V and J ends, which lost 0 bases and 5 bases, there was a span of 11 bases. Germline values: CDR1 SGHRS, CDR2 YFSETQ. The CDR3 here is CASSLGQGSYGYTF. In DNA, the CDR3 is TGCGCCAGCAGCTTGGGGCAGGGGAGTTATGGCTACACCTTC.

The rearrangement joins TRBV6-5 to TRBJ2-1; maybe TRBD2 (6 bases). Germline V gives CDR1 MNHEY, CDR2 SVGAGI. This CDR3 spans 13 amino acids. Trimming stripped 2 bases from V and 6 bases from J, with 8 bases between. The CDR3 DNA follows: TGTGCCAGCAGTTACCCCGGGGGCAATGAGCAGTTCTTC. Amino acid sequence: CASSYPGGNEQFF.

This CDR3 reads CASSVGQGWSTDTQYF. The DNA for the CDR3 is TGCGCCAGCAGCGTCGGACAGGGATGGAGCACAGATACGCAGTATTTT. The chain couples TRBV5-1 to TRBJ2-3; TRBD1 aligns across 8 bases. Trimming at V came to 4 bases and at J to 0 bases, leaving 7 bases not matched to a gene. The CDR3 covers 16 residues. CDR1 is SGHRS, CDR2 YFSETQ, per germline.

The chain is built from TRBV15 and TRBJ1-3; no firm D call. Trimming removed 0 bases from V and 0 bases from J, with 12 bases in between. The CDR3 is 17 amino acids. Germline CDR1 reads LNHNV; CDR2 reads YYDKDF (reference sequence). In DNA, the CDR3 is TGTGCCACCAGCAGAGATGCGGCGCGGACCTCTGGAAACACCATATATTTT. Protein sequence: CATSRDAARTSGNTIYF.

The chain uses TRBV19 and TRBJ1-5; D ambiguous. Trimming cost V 4 bases and J 0 bases, with 10 bases left between them. Germline assignment: CDR1 LNHDA and CDR2 SQIVND (reference sequence). This CDR3 region has 15 residues. The CDR3 DNA sequence: TGTGCCAGTAGTAGATATCCGGATAGCAATCAGCCCCAGCATTTT. Its protein is CASSRYPDSNQPQHF.

This clone was detected only once. V usage is TRBV18 and J usage is TRBJ2-5; no definite D call. Germline CDR1 and CDR2: KGHSH and LQKENI. V was clipped by 4 bases and J by 5 bases, with 5 bases between them. The CDR3 extends over 11 amino acids. CDR3: CASSRKETQYF. The CDR3 nucleotides are TGTGCCAGCTCACGAAAGGAGACCCAGTACTTC.

V usage is TRBV7-9 and J usage is TRBJ1-2; 7 bases are shared with TRBD1. The CDR3 runs to 13 residues. The V segment lost 8 bases and the J segment 4 bases; nucleotides outside the gene matches: 7. The germline CDR1 and CDR2 sequences are SEHNR and FQNEAQ (reference sequence). The CDR3 spells CASSPRDSYGYTF. The CDR3 coding sequence is TGTGCCAGCTCGCCCCGGGACAGCTATGGCTACACCTTC.

This clone was detected once. The V call is TRBV28, the J call TRBJ1-2; 9 bases are shared with TRBD1. Germline trimming cut 5 bases from V and 5 bases from J; bases unmatched to any gene: 6. This CDR3 has 14 residues. Germline V gives CDR1 MDHEN, CDR2 SYDVKM. CDR3 sequence: CASSPGTGFYGYTF. CDR3 in DNA: TGTGCCAGCAGTCCTGGGACAGGGTTTTATGGCTACACCTTC.

The chain uses TRBV9 and TRBJ2-2, with TRBD1 identical over 10 bases. Germline loops: CDR1 SGDLS, CDR2 YYNGEE. Trimming removed 0 bases from V and 5 bases from J; junction bases left unmatched: 7. The CDR3 covers 17 residues. CDR3 protein: CASSVGEGQGMTGELFF. The CDR3 nucleotides read TGTGCCAGCAGCGTAGGGGAGGGACAGGGGATGACCGGGGAGCTGTTTTTT. Using reference TRBV9 and TRBJ2-2 for the parts outside the CDR3, the full variable domain is DSGVTQTPKHLITATGQRVTLRCSPRSGDLSVYWYQQSLDQGLQFLIQYYNGEERAKGNILERFSAQQFPDLHSELNLSSLELGDSALYFCASSVGEGQGMTGELFFGEGSRLTVL.

This chain joins TRBV9 and TRBJ1-3; unclear D gene. V was pared by 2 bases and J by 0 bases, with 6 bases between. CDR3 length equals 14 residues. In germline, CDR1 is SGDLS, CDR2 YYNGEE. The CDR3 region is CASSVKSSGNTIYF. The CDR3 DNA reads TGTGCCAGCAGCGTTAAGAGCTCTGGAAACACCATATATTTT.